A single TCR beta chain is shown here with its context. The target antigen is unknown. This entry belongs to a study of monozygotic twins with inflammatory bowel disease. CDR1 and CDR2 from the germline V gene are LGHDT and YNNKEL (reference sequence). The CDR3 extends over 17 amino acids. After re-calling the 5' RACE reads, TCRdb lists one entry per CDR3 protein, DNA absent. The sample is made up of 350,000 to 550,000 distinct CDR3 sequences, and the top ten hold 2.4% of it. Study-wide results and limits: Relative to healthy twins, IBD patients had fewer clonotypes in common with others, a gap that was especially apparent with disease activity. On the inverse Simpson index, IBD patients scored lower for TCRbeta diversity than healthy co-twins. No repertoire similarity difference was seen between concordant and discordant twins; power was possibly limited.

The chain has TRBV3-1 and TRBJ2-5; the D call of TRBD2 rests on TCRdb alone, since no DNA is present to check it. The sample comprised blood. The clonotype was recovered from a human donor with ulcerative colitis or Crohn's disease, or a healthy co-twin of an affected twin (not recorded which). The CDR3 loop is CASSQGVGLAGEETQYF.